A selection of T cell receptor beta chains follows, all from one sample in a study of blood T cell repertoires in COVID-19. TCRdb's table, derived via immunoSEQ multiplex PCR, lists solely in-frame clones and lacks some. Here the sample spans over 250,000 clones, approximately 90% being singletons. The specimen was peripheral blood. The receptors stem from a woman aged 30 to 39 with COVID-19, enrolled during active disease. Each CDR3 is given with its conserved first and last residue. D genes are given only for firm matches. A clone size is listed for some rows: how often the clone was seen (once, few, many), or a class if it is expanded.

>.|TRBJ2-6|17|TRBD1|TRBV5-1
TGCGCCAGCAGCTTAGAGGGGGCGATATCTGGGGCCAACGTCCTGACTTTC
CASSLEGAISGANVLTF
>.|TRBJ2-7|15|.|TRBV12-5
TGTGCTAGTGGCCTACCGGGACTCCACCCTACGAAGCAGTACTTC
CASGLPGLHPTKQYF
>.|TRBJ2-7|16|.|TRBV21-1
TGTGCCAGCAGCAAGGTAGGGGACAGGGGGCTTCCCAAGCAGTACTTC
CASSKVGDRGLPKQYF
>once|TRBJ2-7|17|TRBD2|TRBV5-1
TGCGCCAGCAGCCTGCGGGGGCGGACTAGCGGCTCCTACGAGCAGTACTTC
CASSLRGRTSGSYEQYF
>.|TRBJ2-3|15|TRBD2|TRBV13
TGTGCCAGCAGCTTGAGGGAGGGAAGCCCAGATACGCAGTATTTT
CASSLREGSPDTQYF
>.|TRBJ2-7|15|TRBD1|TRBV19
TGTGCCAGTAGTACCGGGACAGGGTTTTCCAACGAGCAGTACTTC
CASSTGTGFSNEQYF
>.|TRBJ2-7|15|TRBD2|TRBV27
TGTGCCAGCAGTTGGGAGACTAGCGGGAGAGGCGAGCAGTACTTC
CASSWETSGRGEQYF
>.|TRBJ1-5|14|.|TRBV21-1
TGTGCCAGTCGAAGACAGGGGGCGCGACAGCCCCAGCATTTT
CASRRQGARQPQHF
>once|TRBJ2-7|16|.|TRBV5-1
TGCGCCAGCAGCGGAGGGACGGGTTTTAGCTCCTACGAGCAGTACTTC
CASSGGTGFSSYEQYF
>.|TRBJ1-1|16|TRBD1|TRBV27
TGTGCCAGCAGTTTACAACCCGGGACAGCGAACACTGAAGCTTTCTTT
CASSLQPGTANTEAFF
>.|TRBJ2-1|13|.|TRBV9
TGTGCCAGCAGCGTGGCGACTCTCAATGAGCAGTTCTTC
CASSVATLNEQFF
>.|TRBJ2-1|15|.|TRBV27
TGTGCCAGCAGTCCAATAGGGGCAGAATACAATGAGCAGTTCTTC
CASSPIGAEYNEQFF
>few|TRBJ2-3|13|TRBD2|TRBV10-1
TGCGCCAGCAGCGGGACTAGCGGGACTTCGCAGTATTTT
CASSGTSGTSQYF
>.|TRBJ2-6|17|.|TRBV10-3
TGTGCCATCAGTGAAGGAGGTTTTGACTCTGGGGCCAACGTCCTGACTTTC
CAISEGGFDSGANVLTF
>.|TRBJ1-5|13|.|TRBV4-2
TGTGCCAGCAGCGTGTTTCAGGGTCAGCCCCAGCATTTT
CASSVFQGQPQHF
>.|TRBJ1-3|14|.|TRBV3-1/TRBV3-2
TGTGCCAGCAGCCACAGGGAATCTGGAAACACCATATATTTT
CASSHRESGNTIYF
>.|TRBJ1-2|14|.|TRBV19
TGTGCCAGTACACCCCCAGGGGTTCGGTATGGCTACACCTTC
CASTPPGVRYGYTF
>.|TRBJ1-3|14|.|TRBV11-2
TGTGCCAGCAGCCCGGGAGCCGAGGGAAACACCATATATTTT
CASSPGAEGNTIYF
>.|TRBJ1-1|13|.|TRBV10-3
TGTGCCATCAGTGAAGGCGACAGAACTGAAGCTTTCTTT
CAISEGDRTEAFF
>.|TRBJ2-3|11|.|TRBV12-3/TRBV12-4
TGTGCCAGCAGGGACTTCTATACGCAGTATTTT
CASRDFYTQYF
>.|TRBJ1-3|14|.|TRBV30
TGTGCCTGGAATGACAGGCCCTCTGGAAACACCATATATTTT
CAWNDRPSGNTIYF
>.|TRBJ1-2|13|TRBD1|TRBV7-8
TGTGCCAGCAGCTTTACAACAGGGGAAGGCTACACCTTC
CASSFTTGEGYTF
>.|TRBJ2-2|15|.|TRBV9
TGTGCCAGCAGCGTATTTCAGGGGGGCACCGGGGAGCTGTTTTTT
CASSVFQGGTGELFF